The 10 T cell receptor beta chains presented below share a single source sample, sequenced in a study of molecular identifiers for immune sequencing clone quantification (dated by TCRdb to 2017 to 2018). The library relied on PCR. TCRdb shows the sequencer as NextSeq 500. TCRdb reprocessed the public reads (quality trimming at Q25 with fastp, clone calling with MiXCR) and kept in-frame beta chains. Identical CDR3 proteins give one entry, which carries the most common genes and DNA. This sample gives some 580,000 distinct CDR3 sequences in total; 25% of them show up just once. The ten largest clones capture about 0.84% of the sample. Sequenced material: naive CD8+ T cells from blood, with Jurkat cell RNA spiked in. The sample's cell subset or site label is to be understood as: FACS-sorted CD8+CD4-CCR7+CD45RA+ naive T cells. These receptors all come from a human donor in good health. Some libraries in this study had Jurkat cell RNA spiked in.

This clonotype has a count of ten or more. This chain uses TRBV10-3 with TRBJ2-7; no firm D call. This CDR3 spans 14 amino acids. In germline, CDR1 is ENHRY, CDR2 SYGVKD. V lost 6 bases, J lost 0 bases, and 12 bases lay in between. CDR3 region: CAIRNAESSYEQYF. The DNA for the CDR3 is TGTGCCATCAGAAACGCGGAGAGCTCCTACGAGCAGTACTTC.

In regard to this clonotype: This sequence may be a read error, since a much larger clone differs from it by one base. V is TRBV15 and J is TRBJ1-5, with 7 bases fitting TRBD1. This CDR3 has 14 residues. CDR1 and CDR2 from the germline V gene are LNHNV and YYDKDF (reference sequence). The CDR3 protein is CATSRASGGQPRHF. CDR3 nucleotide sequence: TGTGCCACCAGCAGAGCGTCAGGGGGACAGCCCCGGCATTTT.

There are many counts of this clonotype. The chain employs TRBV5-6 and TRBJ2-7; weak D call: TRBD1 (5 bases). V lost 0 bases and J lost 4, with 11 bases in between. CDR1 is SGHDT, CDR2 YYEEEE, per germline. This CDR3 comprises 14 residues. CDR3 sequence reads: CASSLANRWYEQYF. CDR3 in DNA: TGTGCCAGCAGCTTGGCCAACAGGTGGTACGAGCAGTACTTC.

This clonotype has at least ten counts. V gene TRBV28 combines with J gene TRBJ2-3; perhaps TRBD2 as D (6 bases). Trimming removed 5 bases from V and 4 bases from J, with 22 bases in between. This CDR3 spans 17 amino acids. Germline V gene sequence: CDR1 MDHEN, CDR2 SYDVKM. The CDR3 DNA reads TGTGCCAGCAGTGGGATTGCTAGCGCGGGACGAGCAGATACGCAGTATTTT. This gives the protein CASSGIASAGRADTQYF.

This clonotype occurred a few times. The V and J genes are TRBV6-5 and TRBJ1-5; D gene uncertain. V dropped 8 bases and J dropped 0 bases, with 23 bases sitting between them. The CDR3 is made up of 18 amino acids. CDR1 MNHEY and CDR2 SVGAGI come from the germline V gene. CDR3: CASRQTGFLDYSNQPQHF. CDR3 sequence (DNA): TGTGCCAGCCGGCAGACGGGATTCCTCGATTATAGCAATCAGCCCCAGCATTTT.

This clonotype was picked up a small number of times. Since the CDR3 does not end with the conserved phenylalanine or tryptophan, this likely comes from a read error. V and J are TRBV28 and TRBJ2-7; 7 nucleotides agree with TRBD1. After removal of 6 bases from V and 6 bases from J, the junction contained 5 bases not matched to a gene. In germline, CDR1 is MDHEN, CDR2 SYDVKM. This CDR3 comprises 12 residues. The CDR3 DNA is TGTGCCAGCAGCAACTACAGGGGCGAGCAGTACCTC. Amino acids: CASSNYRGEQYL.

A few counts support this clonotype. The rearrangement joins TRBV13 to TRBJ1-2; D call uncertain. The CDR3 is 13 amino acids. Trimming removed 1 base at V and 5 bases at J, with 8 bases between. CDR1 and CDR2 (germline): PRHDT, FYEKMQ (reference sequence). The CDR3 sequence is CASSLEAGYGYTF. The CDR3, as DNA: TGTGCCAGCAGCTTAGAAGCGGGGTATGGCTACACCTTC.

The rearrangement links TRBV28 to TRBJ2-7; TRBD1 aligns across 7 bases. Losses at the gene ends were 6 bases for V and 4 bases for J; bases not matched to a gene: 12. Germline CDR1 and CDR2: MDHEN and SYDVKM. The CDR3 runs 15 residues. The CDR3 DNA reads TGTGCCAGCAGCTTACCGACCGGGACAGCTTACGAGCAGTACTTC. Translating gives CASSLPTGTAYEQYF. The full variable domain, with the rest looked up from reference TRBV28 and TRBJ2-7, is DVKVTQSSRYLVKRTGEKVFLECVQDMDHENMFWYRQDPGLGLRLIYFSYDVKMKEKGDIPEGYSVSREKKERFSLILESASTNQTSMYLCASSLPTGTAYEQYFGPGTRLTVT.

Concerning this clonotype: Compared with germline, one end of the junction differs, possibly owing to a read error. The chain joins TRBV20-1 to TRBJ2-7, with TRBD1 matching over 10 bases. Germline CDR1 and CDR2: DFQATT and SNEGSKA (reference sequence). The CDR3 totals 14 residues. CDR3 sequence reads: CSAIGQGVFDELYF. The CDR3, as DNA: TGCAGTGCTATTGGACAGGGGGTGTTCGACGAGCTGTACTTC.

As regards this clonotype: This may come from a read error, since a much larger clone is one base off. The V gene is TRBV29-1, the J gene TRBJ1-2; D possibly corresponds to TRBD1 (5 bases). This CDR3 has 15 amino acids. Germline V gene data show CDR1 as SQVTM and CDR2 as ANQGSEA. Here the CDR3 DNA reads TGCAGCTTTGAAGCCCCGACAGATTCTAACTATGGCTACACCTTC. Translation: CSFEAPTDSNYGYTF.